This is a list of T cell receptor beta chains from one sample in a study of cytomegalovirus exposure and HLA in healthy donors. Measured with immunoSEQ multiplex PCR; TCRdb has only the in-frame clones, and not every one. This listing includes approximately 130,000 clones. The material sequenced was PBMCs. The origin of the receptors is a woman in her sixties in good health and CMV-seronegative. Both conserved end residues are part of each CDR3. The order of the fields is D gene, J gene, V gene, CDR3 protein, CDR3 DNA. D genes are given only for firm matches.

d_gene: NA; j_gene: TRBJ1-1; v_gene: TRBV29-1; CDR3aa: CSVEPGQFEAFF; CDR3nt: TGCAGCGTTGAGCCCGGACAGTTTGAAGCTTTCTTT
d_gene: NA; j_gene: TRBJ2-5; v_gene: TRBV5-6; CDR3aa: CASSLLSQETQYF; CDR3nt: TGTGCCAGCAGCTTGCTTAGCCAAGAGACCCAGTACTTC
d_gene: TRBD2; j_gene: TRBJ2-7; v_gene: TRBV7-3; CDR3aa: CASSYYSGTKYEQYF; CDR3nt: TGTGCCAGCAGTTATTATTCCGGGACTAAGTACGAGCAGTACTTC
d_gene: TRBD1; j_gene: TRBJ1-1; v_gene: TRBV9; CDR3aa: CASSVGPGTGEQTEAFF; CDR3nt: TGTGCCAGCAGCGTAGGTCCCGGGACAGGGGAACAAACTGAAGCTTTCTTT
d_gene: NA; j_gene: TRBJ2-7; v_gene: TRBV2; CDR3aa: CASSEDLLLEQYF; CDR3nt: TGTGCCAGCAGTGAAGACCTCTTACTCGAGCAGTACTTC
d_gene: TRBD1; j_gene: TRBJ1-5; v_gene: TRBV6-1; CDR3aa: CASSMQGQYQPQHF; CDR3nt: TGTGCCAGCAGTATGCAGGGACAGTATCAGCCCCAGCATTTT
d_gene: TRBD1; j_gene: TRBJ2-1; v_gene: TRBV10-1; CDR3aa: CASSEPGTDYNEQFF; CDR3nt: TGCGCCAGCAGTGAGCCCGGGACAGACTACAATGAGCAGTTCTTC
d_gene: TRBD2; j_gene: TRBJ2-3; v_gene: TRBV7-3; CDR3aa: CASSLTAAGGGTDTQYF; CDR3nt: TGTGCCAGCAGCTTAACGGCGGCCGGGGGGGGCACAGATACGCAGTATTTT
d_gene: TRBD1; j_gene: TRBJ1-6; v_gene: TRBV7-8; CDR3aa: CASSGQGINSPLHF; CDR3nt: TGTGCCAGCAGCGGACAGGGCATTAATTCACCCCTCCACTTT
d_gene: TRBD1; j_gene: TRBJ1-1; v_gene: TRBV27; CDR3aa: CASSLRGLNTEAFF; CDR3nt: TGTGCCAGCAGTTTAAGGGGGCTTAACACTGAAGCTTTCTTT
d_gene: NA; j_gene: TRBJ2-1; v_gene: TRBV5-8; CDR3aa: CASSLQGQTYNEQFF; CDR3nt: TGTGCCAGCAGCTTGCAAGGACAGACCTACAATGAGCAGTTCTTC
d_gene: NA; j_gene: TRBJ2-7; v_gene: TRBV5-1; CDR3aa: CASSLRRDAPYEQYF; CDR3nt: TGCGCCAGCAGCTTGCGGCGGGACGCTCCCTACGAGCAGTACTTC
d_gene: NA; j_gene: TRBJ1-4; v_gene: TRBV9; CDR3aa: CASSVAGGPGYEKLFF; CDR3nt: TGTGCCAGCAGCGTAGCTGGCGGCCCAGGGTATGAAAAACTGTTTTTT
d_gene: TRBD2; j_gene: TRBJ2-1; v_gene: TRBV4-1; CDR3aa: CASSQDYALGAGYNEQFF; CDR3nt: TGCGCCAGCAGCCAAGATTATGCCCTCGGAGCGGGGTACAATGAGCAGTTCTTC
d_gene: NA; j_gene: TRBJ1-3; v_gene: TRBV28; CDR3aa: CASTTPSATGNTIYF; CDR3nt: TGTGCCAGCACCACCCCGTCTGCTACTGGAAACACCATATATTTT
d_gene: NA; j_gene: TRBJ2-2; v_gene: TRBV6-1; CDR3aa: CASSLKRGSTGELFF; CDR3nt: TGTGCCAGCAGTTTAAAAAGGGGGTCCACCGGGGAGCTGTTTTTT
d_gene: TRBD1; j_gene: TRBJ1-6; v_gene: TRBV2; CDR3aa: CASRVQGAGYNSPLHF; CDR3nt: TGTGCCAGCAGGGTACAGGGGGCGGGGTATAATTCACCCCTCCACTTT
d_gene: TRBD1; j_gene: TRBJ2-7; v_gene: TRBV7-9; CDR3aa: CASSLGSGTGAYEQYF; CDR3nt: TGTGCCAGCAGCTTAGGATCGGGGACAGGTGCCTACGAGCAGTACTTC
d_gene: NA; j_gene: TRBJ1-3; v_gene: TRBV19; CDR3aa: CASSIQATGNTIYF; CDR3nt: TGTGCCAGTAGTATCCAGGCCACTGGAAACACCATATATTTT
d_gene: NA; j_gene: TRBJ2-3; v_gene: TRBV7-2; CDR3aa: CASSLGFRAWDTQYF; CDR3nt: TGTGCCAGCAGCTTAGGGTTCAGGGCGTGGGATACGCAGTATTTT
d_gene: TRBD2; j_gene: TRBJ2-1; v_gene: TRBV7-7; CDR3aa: CASSLGSGGNEQFF; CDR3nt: TGTGCTAGCAGCTTAGGTAGCGGGGGCAATGAGCAGTTCTTC
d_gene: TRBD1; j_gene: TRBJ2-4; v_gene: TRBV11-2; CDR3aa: CASSWGQWDIQYF; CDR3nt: TGTGCCAGCAGCTGGGGACAGTGGGACATTCAGTACTTC
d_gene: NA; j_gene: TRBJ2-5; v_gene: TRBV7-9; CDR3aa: CASSFWGEETQYF; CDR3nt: TGTGCCAGCAGCTTCTGGGGGGAAGAGACCCAGTACTTC
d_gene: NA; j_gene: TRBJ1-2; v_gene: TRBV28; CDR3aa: CASSLNRYGYTF; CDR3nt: TGTGCCAGCAGTTTGAATAGATATGGCTACACCTTC
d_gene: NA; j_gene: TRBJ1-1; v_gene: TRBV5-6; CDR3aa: CASSLLEAPRHGAFF; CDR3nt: TGTGCCAGCAGCTTGTTGGAGGCCCCCCGTCATGGGGCTTTCTTT
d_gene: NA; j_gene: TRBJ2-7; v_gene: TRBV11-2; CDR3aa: CASSLGAGSSEQYF; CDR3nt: TGTGCCAGCAGCTTGGGGGCAGGGTCCTCCGAGCAGTACTTC
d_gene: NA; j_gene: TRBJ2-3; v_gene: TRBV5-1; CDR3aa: CASSWGVATSTDTQYF; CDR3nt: TGCGCCAGCAGCTGGGGGGTGGCGACTAGCACAGATACGCAGTATTTT
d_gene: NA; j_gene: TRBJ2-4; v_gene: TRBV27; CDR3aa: CASSPWGEGKNIQYF; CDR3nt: TGTGCCAGCAGCCCCTGGGGAGAAGGCAAAAACATTCAGTACTTC
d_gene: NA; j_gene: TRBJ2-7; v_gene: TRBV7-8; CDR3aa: CASSLLRWSSYEQYF; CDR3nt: TGTGCCAGCAGCTTACTTCGATGGAGCTCCTACGAGCAGTACTTC
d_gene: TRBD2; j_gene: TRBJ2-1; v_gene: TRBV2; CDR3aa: CASSGELAPLNEQFF; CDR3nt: TGTGCCAGCAGTGGTGAACTAGCGCCCCTAAATGAGCAGTTCTTC
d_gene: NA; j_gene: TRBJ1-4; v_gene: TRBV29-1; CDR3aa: CSVVGHNEKLFF; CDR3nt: TGCAGCGTTGTGGGGCATAATGAAAAACTGTTTTTT
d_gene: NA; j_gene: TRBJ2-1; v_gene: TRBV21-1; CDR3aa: CASSKRRGIRNEQFF; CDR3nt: TGTGCCAGCAGCAAGAGACGCGGGATACGGAATGAGCAGTTCTTC
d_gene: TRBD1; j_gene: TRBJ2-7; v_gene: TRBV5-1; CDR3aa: CASSLVGTGVYEQYF; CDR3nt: TGCGCCAGCAGCTTGGTGGGGACAGGGGTGTACGAGCAGTACTTC
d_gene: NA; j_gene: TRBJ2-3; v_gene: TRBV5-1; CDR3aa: CASSLEGRASSTDTQYF; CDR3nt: TGCGCCAGCAGCTTGGAGGGCAGGGCTTCTAGCACAGATACGCAGTATTTT
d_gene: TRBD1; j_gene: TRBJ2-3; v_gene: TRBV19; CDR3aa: CASSIAGGQNTQYF; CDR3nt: TGTGCCAGTAGTATAGCTGGGGGACAGAATACGCAGTATTTT
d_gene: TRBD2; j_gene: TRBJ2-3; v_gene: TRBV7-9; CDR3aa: CASSLDVGGGQSTQYF; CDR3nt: TGTGCCAGCAGCTTAGATGTTGGCGGGGGTCAAAGTACGCAGTATTTT
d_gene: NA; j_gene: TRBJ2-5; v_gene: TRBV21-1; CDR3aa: CASSNLRTSGAETQYF; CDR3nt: TGTGCCAGCAGCAACCTAAGGACTAGCGGGGCTGAGACCCAGTACTTC
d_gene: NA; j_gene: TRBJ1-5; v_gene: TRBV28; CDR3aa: CASQRGTDRNQPQHF; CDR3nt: TGTGCCAGCCAGAGGGGGACCGATCGCAATCAGCCCCAGCATTTT
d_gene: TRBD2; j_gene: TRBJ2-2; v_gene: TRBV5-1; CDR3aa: CASSWTSGTTGELFF; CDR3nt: TGCGCCAGCAGTTGGACTAGCGGGACCACCGGGGAGCTGTTTTTT
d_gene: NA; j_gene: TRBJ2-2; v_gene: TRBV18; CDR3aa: CASSPGGSNTGELFF; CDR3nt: TGTGCCAGCTCACCGGGGGGATCGAACACCGGGGAGCTGTTTTTT
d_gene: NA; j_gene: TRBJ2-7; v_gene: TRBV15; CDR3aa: CATSRVGDRTSYEQYF; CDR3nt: TGTGCCACCAGCAGAGTGGGAGACCGAACTAGCTACGAGCAGTACTTC
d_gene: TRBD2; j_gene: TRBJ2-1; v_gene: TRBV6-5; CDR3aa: CASSYGTSAVEQFF; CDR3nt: TGTGCCAGCAGTTACGGGACTAGCGCCGTTGAGCAGTTCTTC
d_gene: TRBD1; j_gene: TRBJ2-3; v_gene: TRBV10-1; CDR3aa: CASSEGQGAADTQYF; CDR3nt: TGCGCCAGCAGTGAGGGACAGGGGGCCGCAGATACGCAGTATTTT
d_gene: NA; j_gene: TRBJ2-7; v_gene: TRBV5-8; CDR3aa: CASSQYTTGSEQYF; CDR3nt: TGTGCCAGCAGCCAATATACGACAGGATCCGAGCAGTACTTC
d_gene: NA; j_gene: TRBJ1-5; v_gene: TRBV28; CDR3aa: CASSISQGNQPQHF; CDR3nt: TGTGCCAGCAGTATATCTCAGGGCAATCAGCCCCAGCATTTT
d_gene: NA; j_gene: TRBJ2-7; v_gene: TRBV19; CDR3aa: CASSPIVGTGLEYF; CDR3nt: TGTGCCAGTAGTCCGATAGTGGGAACAGGGTTGGAGTACTTC
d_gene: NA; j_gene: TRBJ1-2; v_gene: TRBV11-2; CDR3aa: CASSRGGADGYTF; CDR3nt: TGTGCCAGCAGCCGGGGGGGGGCCGATGGCTACACCTTC
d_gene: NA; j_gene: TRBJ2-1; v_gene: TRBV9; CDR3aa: CASSVEQAGANEQFF; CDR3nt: TGTGCCAGCAGCGTAGAACAGGCGGGGGCCAATGAGCAGTTCTTC
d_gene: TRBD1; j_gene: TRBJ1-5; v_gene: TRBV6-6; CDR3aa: CASITRGGANQPQHF; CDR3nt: TGTGCCAGCATCACCCGAGGGGGCGCGAATCAGCCCCAGCATTTT